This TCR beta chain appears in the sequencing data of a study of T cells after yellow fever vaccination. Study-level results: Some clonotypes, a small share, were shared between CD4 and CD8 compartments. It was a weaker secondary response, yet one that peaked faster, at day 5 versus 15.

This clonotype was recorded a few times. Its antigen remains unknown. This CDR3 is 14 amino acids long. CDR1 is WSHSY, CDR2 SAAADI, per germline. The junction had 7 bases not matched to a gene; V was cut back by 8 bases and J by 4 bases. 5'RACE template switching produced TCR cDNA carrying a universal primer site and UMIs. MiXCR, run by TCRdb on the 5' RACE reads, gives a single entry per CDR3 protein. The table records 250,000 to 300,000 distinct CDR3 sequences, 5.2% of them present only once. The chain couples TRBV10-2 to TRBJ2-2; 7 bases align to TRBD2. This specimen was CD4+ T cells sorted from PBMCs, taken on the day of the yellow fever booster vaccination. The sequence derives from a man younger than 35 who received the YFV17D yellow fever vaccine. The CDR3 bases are TGCGCCAGCTTGTTGACTAGCACCACCGGGGAGCTGTTTTTT. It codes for CASLLTSTTGELFF.